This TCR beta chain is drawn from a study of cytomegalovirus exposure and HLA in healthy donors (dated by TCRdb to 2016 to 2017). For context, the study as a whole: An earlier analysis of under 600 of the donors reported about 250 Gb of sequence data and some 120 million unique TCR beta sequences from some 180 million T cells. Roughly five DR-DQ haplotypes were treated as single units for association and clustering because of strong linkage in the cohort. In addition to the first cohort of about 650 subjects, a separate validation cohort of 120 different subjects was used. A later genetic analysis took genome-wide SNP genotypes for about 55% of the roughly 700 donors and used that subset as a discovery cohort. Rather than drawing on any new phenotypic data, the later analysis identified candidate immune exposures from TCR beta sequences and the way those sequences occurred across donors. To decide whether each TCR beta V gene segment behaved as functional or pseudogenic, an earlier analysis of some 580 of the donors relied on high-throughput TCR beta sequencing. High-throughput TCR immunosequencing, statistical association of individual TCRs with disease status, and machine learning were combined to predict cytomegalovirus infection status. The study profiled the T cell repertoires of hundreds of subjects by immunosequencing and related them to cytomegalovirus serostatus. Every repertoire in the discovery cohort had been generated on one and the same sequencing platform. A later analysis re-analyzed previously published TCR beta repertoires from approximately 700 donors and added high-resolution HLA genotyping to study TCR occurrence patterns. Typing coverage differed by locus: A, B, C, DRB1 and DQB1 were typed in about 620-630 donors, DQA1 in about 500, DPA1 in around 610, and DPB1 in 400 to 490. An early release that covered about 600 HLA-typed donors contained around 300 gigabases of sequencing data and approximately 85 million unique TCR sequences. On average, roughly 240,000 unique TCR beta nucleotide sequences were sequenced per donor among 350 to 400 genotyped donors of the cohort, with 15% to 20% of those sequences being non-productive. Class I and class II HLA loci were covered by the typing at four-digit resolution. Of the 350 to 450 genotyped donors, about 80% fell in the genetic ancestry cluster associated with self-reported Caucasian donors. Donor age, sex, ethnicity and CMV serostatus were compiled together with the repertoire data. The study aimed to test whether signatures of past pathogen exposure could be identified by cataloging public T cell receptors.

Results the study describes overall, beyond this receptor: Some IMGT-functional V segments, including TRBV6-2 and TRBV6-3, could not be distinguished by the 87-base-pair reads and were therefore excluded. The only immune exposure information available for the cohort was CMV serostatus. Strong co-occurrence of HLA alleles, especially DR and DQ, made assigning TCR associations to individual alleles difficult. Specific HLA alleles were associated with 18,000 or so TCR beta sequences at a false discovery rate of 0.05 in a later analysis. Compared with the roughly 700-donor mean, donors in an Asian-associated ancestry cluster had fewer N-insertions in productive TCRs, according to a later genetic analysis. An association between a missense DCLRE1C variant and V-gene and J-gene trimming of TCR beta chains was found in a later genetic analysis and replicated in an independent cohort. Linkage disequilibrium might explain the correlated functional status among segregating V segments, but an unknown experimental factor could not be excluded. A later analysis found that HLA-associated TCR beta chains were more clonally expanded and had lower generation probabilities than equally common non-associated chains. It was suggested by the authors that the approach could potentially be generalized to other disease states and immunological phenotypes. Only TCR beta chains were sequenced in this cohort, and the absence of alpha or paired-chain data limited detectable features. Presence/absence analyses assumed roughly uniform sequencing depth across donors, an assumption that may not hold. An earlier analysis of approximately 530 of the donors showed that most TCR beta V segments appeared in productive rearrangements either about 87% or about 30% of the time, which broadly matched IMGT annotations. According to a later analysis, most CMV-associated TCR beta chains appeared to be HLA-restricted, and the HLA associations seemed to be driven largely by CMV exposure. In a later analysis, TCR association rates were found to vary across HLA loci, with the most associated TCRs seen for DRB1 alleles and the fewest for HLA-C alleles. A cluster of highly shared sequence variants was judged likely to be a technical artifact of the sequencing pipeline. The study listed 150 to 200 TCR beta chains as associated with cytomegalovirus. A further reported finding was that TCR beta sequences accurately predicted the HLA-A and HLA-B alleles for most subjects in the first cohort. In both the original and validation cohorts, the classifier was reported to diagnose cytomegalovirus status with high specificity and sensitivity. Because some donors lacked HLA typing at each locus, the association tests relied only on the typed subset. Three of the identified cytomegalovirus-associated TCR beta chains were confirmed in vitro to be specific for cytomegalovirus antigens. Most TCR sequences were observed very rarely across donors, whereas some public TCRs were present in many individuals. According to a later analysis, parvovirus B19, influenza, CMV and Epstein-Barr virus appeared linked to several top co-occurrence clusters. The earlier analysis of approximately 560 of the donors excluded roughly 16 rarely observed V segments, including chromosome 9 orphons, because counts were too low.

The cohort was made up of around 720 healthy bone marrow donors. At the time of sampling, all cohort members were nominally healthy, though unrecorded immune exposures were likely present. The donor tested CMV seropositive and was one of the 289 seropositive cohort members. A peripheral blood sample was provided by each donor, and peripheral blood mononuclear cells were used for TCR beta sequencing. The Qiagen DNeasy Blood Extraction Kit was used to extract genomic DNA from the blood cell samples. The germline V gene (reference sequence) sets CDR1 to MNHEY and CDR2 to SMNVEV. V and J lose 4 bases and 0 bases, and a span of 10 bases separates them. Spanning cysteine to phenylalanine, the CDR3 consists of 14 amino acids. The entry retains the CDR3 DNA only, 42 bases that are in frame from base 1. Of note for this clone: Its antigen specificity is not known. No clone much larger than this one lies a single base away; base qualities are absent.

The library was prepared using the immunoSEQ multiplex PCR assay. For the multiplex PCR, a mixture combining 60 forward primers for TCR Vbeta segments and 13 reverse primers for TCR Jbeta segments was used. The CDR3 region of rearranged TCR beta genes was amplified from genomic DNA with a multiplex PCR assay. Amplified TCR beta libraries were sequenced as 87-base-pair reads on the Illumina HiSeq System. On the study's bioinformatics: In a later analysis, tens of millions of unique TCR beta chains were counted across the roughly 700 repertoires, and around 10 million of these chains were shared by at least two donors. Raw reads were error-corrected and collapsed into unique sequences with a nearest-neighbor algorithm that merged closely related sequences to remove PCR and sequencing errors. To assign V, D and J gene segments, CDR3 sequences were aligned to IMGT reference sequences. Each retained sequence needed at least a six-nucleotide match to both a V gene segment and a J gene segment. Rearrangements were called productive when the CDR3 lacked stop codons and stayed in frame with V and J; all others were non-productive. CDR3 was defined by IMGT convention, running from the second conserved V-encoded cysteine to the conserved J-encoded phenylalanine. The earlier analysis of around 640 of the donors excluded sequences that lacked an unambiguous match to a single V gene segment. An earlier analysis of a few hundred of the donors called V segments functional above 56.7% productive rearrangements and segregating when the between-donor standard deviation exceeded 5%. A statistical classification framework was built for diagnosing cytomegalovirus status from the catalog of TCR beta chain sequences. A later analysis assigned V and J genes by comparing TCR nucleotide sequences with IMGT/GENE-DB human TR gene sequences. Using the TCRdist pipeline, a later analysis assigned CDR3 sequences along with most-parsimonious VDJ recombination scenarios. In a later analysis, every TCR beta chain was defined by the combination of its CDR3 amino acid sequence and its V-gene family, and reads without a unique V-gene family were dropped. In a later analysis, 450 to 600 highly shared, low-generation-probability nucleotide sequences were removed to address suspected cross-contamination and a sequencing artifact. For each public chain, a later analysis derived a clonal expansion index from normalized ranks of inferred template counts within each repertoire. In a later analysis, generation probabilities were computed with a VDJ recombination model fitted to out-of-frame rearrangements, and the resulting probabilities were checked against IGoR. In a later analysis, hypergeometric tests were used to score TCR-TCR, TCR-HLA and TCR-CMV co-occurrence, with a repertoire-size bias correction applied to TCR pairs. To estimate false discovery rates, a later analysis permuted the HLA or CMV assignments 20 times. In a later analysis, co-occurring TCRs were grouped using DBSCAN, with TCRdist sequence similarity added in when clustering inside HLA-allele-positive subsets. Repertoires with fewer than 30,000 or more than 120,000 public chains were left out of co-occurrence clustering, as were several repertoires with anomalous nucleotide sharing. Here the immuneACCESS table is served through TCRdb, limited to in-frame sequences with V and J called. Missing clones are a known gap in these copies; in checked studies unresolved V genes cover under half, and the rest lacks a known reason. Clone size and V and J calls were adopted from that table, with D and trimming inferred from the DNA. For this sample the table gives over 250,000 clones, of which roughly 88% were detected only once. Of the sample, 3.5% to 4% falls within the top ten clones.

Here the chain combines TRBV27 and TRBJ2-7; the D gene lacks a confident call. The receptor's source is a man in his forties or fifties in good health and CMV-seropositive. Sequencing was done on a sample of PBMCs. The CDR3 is CASSYGGSSYEQYF. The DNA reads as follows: TGTGCCAGCAGTTATGGCGGCAGCTCCTACGAGCAGTACTTC.